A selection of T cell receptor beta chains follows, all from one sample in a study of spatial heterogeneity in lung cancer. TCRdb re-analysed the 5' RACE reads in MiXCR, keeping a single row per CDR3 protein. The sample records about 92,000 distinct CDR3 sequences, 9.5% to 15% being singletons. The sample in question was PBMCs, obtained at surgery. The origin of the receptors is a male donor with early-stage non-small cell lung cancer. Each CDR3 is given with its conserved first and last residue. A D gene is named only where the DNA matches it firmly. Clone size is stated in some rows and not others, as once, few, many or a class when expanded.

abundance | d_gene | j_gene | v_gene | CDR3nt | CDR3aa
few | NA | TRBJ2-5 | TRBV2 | TGTGCCACCAGACTAGACCGAGAGACCCAGTACTTC | CATRLDRETQYF
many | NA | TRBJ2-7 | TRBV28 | TGTGCCAGCAGTTTGGAGCAGGGGCGTGATGTTGAGCAGTACTTC | CASSLEQGRDVEQYF
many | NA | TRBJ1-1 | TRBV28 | TGTGCCAGCAGTTTTGGTGGCGTCACTGAAGCTTTCTTT | CASSFGGVTEAFF
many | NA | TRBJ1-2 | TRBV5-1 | TGCGCCAGCAGCTTGGCAGGGGAGAACTATGGCTACACCTTC | CASSLAGENYGYTF
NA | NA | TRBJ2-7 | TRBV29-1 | TGCAGCGTCGAAGGCGAAAGGGGAGTCTACGAGCAGTACTTC | CSVEGERGVYEQYF
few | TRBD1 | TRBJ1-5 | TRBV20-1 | TGCAGTGCCAGGGACAGGAGCAATCAGCCCCAGCATTTT | CSARDRSNQPQHF
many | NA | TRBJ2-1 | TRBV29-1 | TGCAGCGTTGAAAGGGTTGTCAATGAGCAGTTCTTC | CSVERVVNEQFF
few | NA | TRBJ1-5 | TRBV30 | TGTGCCCTTAGTTCCACAGGGCGGAATCAGCCCCAGCATTTT | CALSSTGRNQPQHF
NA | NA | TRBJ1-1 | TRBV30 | TGTGCCTGGAGTAAGAGGGACATCGCGAGGGATGAAGCTTTCTTT | CAWSKRDIARDEAFF
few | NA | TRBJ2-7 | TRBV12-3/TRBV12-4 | TGTGCCAGCAGTCCCATCCCAGGTATCAACGAGCAGTACTTC | CASSPIPGINEQYF
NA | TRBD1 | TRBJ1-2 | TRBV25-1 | TGTGCCAGCAGTAACGCGGGACAGGGGTCGGGCTATGGCTACACCTTC | CASSNAGQGSGYGYTF
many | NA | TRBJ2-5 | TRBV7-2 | TGTGCCAGCAGCTTAGCGGGGATCCAAGAGACCCAGTACTTC | CASSLAGIQETQYF
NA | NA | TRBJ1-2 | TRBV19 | TGTGCCAGTAGTATAGTAGGCAGGGGACTTTCTGGCTACACCTTC | CASSIVGRGLSGYTF
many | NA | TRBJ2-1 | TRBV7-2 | TGTGCCAGCAGCTTAGGCACCGAATACAATGAGCAGTTCTTC | CASSLGTEYNEQFF
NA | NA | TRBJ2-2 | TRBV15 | TGTGCCACCAAACTTAGGGACAAGAACACCGGGGAGCTGTTTTTT | CATKLRDKNTGELFF
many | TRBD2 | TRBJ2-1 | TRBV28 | TGTGCCAGCAGTTCGACTAGCGGGAGTATAAGGCAGTTCTTC | CASSSTSGSIRQFF
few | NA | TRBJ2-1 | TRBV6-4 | TGTGCCAGCAGTGACTCTGGGGGGTTCCACAATGAGCAGTTCTTC | CASSDSGGFHNEQFF
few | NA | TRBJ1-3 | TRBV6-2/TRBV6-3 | TGTGCCAGCAGTCCCGGGACGCTATCTGGAAACACCATATATTTT | CASSPGTLSGNTIYF
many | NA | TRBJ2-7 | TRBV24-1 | TGTGCCACCAGTGATTCGTCGGACTGGGCCAACGAGCAGTACTTC | CATSDSSDWANEQYF
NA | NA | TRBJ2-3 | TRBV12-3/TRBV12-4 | TGTGCCAACAGTCGGGCAGATACGCAGTATTTT | CANSRADTQYF
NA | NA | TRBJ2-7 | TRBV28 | TGTGCCAGCAGTTTAGTTAGACGGGGCGGCTCCTACGAGCAGTACTTC | CASSLVRRGGSYEQYF
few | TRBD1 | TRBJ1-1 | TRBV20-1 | TGCAGTGCTCGAAGGACAGGGCAAAACACTGAAGCTTTCTTT | CSARRTGQNTEAFF
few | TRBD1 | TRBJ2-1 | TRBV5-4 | TGTGCCAGCAGCCCTGGACAGGATCGCTCCTACAATGAGCAGTTCTTC | CASSPGQDRSYNEQFF
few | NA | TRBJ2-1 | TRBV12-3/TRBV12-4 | TGTGCCAGCAGTTTAGGCCCAGGGGTCTTGAATGAGCAGTTCTTC | CASSLGPGVLNEQFF
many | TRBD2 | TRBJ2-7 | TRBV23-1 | TGCGCCGGCGCGGGGGGCGTGCAGTACTTC | CAGAGGVQYF
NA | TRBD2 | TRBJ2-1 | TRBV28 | TGTGCCAGCAGTGATATATTCCCCGATGCCGGACTAGCGAGACCCAATGAGCAGTTCTTC | CASSDIFPDAGLARPNEQFF
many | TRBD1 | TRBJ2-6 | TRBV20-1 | TGCAGTGCTCCTAAAACAGGGGCCGGGGCCAACGTCCTGACTTTC | CSAPKTGAGANVLTF
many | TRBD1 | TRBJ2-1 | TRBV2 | TGTGCCAGCAGTGAGGTGGGACAGTCCTACAATGAGCAGTTCTTC | CASSEVGQSYNEQFF
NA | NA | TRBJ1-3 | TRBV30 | TGTGCCTGGAGTCCGGGAAACACCATATATTTT | CAWSPGNTIYF
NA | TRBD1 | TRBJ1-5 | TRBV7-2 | TGTGCCAGCAGCTTAGACGCTTCAGGGGGCCGCTCCCAGCATTTT | CASSLDASGGRSQHF
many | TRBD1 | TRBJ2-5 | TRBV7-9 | TGTGCCAGCAGCCCGGTGACAGGGGTCCAAGAGACCCAGTACTTC | CASSPVTGVQETQYF
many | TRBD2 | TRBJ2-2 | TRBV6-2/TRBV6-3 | TGTGCCAGCAGCTTACTAGCGGGAGGAGGTACCGGGGAGCTGTTTTTT | CASSLLAGGGTGELFF
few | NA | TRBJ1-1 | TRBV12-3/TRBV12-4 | TGTGCCAGCAGGAGATGGGAATTTTCGAACACTGAAGCTTTCTTT | CASRRWEFSNTEAFF
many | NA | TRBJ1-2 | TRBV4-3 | TGCGCCAGCAGCCAAGACGAGAGGCCTAACTATGGCTACACCTTC | CASSQDERPNYGYTF
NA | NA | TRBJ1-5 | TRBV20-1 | TGCAGTGCTCAAGAGGGGGGTATCAATCAGCCCCAGCATTTT | CSAQEGGINQPQHF
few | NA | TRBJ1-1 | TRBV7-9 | TGTGCCAGCAGCTTACTGCGTCAACAGGCCCCTGAAGCTTTCTTT | CASSLLRQQAPEAFF
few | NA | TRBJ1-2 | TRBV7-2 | TGTGCCAGCAGCTTAGCGCGGACCGACTATGGCTACACCTTC | CASSLARTDYGYTF
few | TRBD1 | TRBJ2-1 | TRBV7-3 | TGTGCCAGCAGCTTGGACAGGGCCTACTTCAATGAGCAGTTCTTC | CASSLDRAYFNEQFF
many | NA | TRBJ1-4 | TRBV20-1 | TGCAGTGCTAGTCCGCCAGGGGTTGCAACTAATGAAAAACTGTTTTTT | CSASPPGVATNEKLFF
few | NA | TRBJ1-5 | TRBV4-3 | TGCGCCAGCAGCCAAGCCAGGACGTCAAATCAGCCCCAGCATTTT | CASSQARTSNQPQHF
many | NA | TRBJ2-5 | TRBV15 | TGTGCCACCAGCCTTAACTTGGGGGAGACCCAGTACTTC | CATSLNLGETQYF
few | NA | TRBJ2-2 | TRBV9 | TGTGCCAGCAGCGTAGCACCCAATCAGAACACCGGGGAGCTGTTTTTT | CASSVAPNQNTGELFF
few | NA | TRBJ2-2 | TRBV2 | TGTGCCAGCACCCGAAGGGGGGGGCTTAACACCGGGGAGCTGTTTTTT | CASTRRGGLNTGELFF
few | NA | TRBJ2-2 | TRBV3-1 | TGTGCCAGCAGCCCCGGACGGCAGAACACCGGGGAGCTGTTTTTT | CASSPGRQNTGELFF
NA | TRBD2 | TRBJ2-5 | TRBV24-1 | TGTGCCACCAGTCCGACTAGCGGGGGCCATCAAGAGACCCAGTACTTC | CATSPTSGGHQETQYF